Below, 25 T cell receptor beta chains from the same sample are listed, as sequenced in a study of blood T cell repertoires in COVID-19. Clones were read by immunoSEQ multiplex PCR, and TCRdb kept only the in-frame ones, dropping some. Among over 250,000 clones listed, 88% were seen once. Sequencing was done on a sample of PBMCs or T cells enriched from blood (not recorded which). Receptors originate from a woman aged 45-65 years who had recovered from COVID-19.

The J gene is TRBJ2-5, the V gene TRBV5-4; 7 bases agree with TRBD2. This CDR3 has 16 residues. Germline-derived CDR1 and CDR2 are SGHNT and YYREEE (reference sequence). V dropped 4 bases and J dropped 2; count of bases not matched to a gene: 11. The CDR3 DNA sequence: TGTGCCAGCAGCCCCACCCGGGGACTAAATCAAGAGACCCAGTACTTC. It translates to CASSPTRGLNQETQYF.

The V gene is TRBV27, the J gene TRBJ2-7, with D maybe TRBD2 (6 bases). V dropped 5 bases and J dropped 6 bases, with 14 bases sitting between them. The CDR3 totals 13 residues. Germline V gene lookup returns CDR1 MNHEY and CDR2 SMNVEV (reference sequence). CDR3 sequence: CASSPMTSFEQYF. The CDR3 nucleotides read TGTGCCAGCAGTCCCATGACTAGTTTCGAGCAGTACTTC.

The chain joins TRBV11-2 to TRBJ2-7; 9 bases map to TRBD1. The V gene end was trimmed by 3 bases and the J gene end by 0 bases; junction bases not matched to a gene: 9. Per germline, CDR1 SGHAT and CDR2 FQNNGV. This CDR3 is built from 17 residues. In DNA form, the CDR3 reads TGTGCCAGCAGCTTTGGGACAGGGATCATTTTCTCCTACGAGCAGTACTTC. Translating gives CASSFGTGIIFSYEQYF.

The chain uses TRBV19 and TRBJ2-6; the D gene is possibly TRBD2 (5 bases). V lost 5 bases to trimming and J lost 0 bases, with 11 bases between them. CDR1 is LNHDA, CDR2 SQIVND, per germline (reference sequence). The CDR3 has 16 amino acids. The CDR3 nucleotides are TGTGCCAGTAGTCAGGAGGCCCTCTCTGGGGCCAACGTCCTGACTTTC. Amino acids: CASSQEALSGANVLTF.

This clone appeared once. This chain joins TRBV5-1 and TRBJ2-2; 7 bases are a match to TRBD2. Germline CDR1 reads SGHRS; CDR2 reads YFSETQ. This CDR3 spans 14 amino acids. The V segment lost 3 bases and the J segment 6 bases; nucleotides outside the gene matches: 5. CDR3 nucleotides: TGCGCCAGCAGCTCAGGACTAGTCGCCGGGGAGCTGTTTTTT. Translated, it gives CASSSGLVAGELFF.

The V and J genes are TRBV27 and TRBJ2-7, with D unresolved. Germline V gene lookup returns CDR1 MNHEY and CDR2 SMNVEV (reference sequence). This CDR3 has 13 amino acids. V dropped 3 bases and J dropped 4 bases, with 10 bases sitting between them. Here the CDR3 reads CASSFRPMYEQYF. CDR3 nucleotide sequence: TGTGCCAGCAGTTTCCGCCCTATGTACGAGCAGTACTTC.

CDR3 DNA: TGTGCCAGCAGCCAAGAATGGGAGGGGACCCCCTATAATTCACCCCTCCACTTT. This codes for CASSQEWEGTPYNSPLHF. The V call is TRBV3-1 (or the pseudogene TRBV3-2), the J call TRBJ1-6, with TRBD1 as a possible D gene (5 bases). Germline CDR1 reads LGHDT; CDR2 reads YNNKEL (reference sequence). V was cut by 0 bases and J by 2 bases, with 14 bases left in between. The CDR3 has 18 amino acids.

The chain recombines TRBV28 with TRBJ1-1; D may be TRBD1 (5 bases). Trimming stripped 1 base from V and 11 bases from J, with 8 bases between. The V gene's germline CDR1 is MDHEN and CDR2 SYDVKM. This CDR3 has 11 amino acids. In DNA, the CDR3 is TGTGCCAGCAGTTTATCAGGGCTGGCTTTCTTT. Residues: CASSLSGLAFF.

The rearrangement links TRBV30 to TRBJ1-5; perhaps TRBD1 as D (5 bases). The CDR3 totals 16 residues. The V gene's germline CDR1 is GTSNPN and CDR2 SVGIG (reference sequence). Trimming cost V 1 base and J 7 bases, with 20 bases left between them. The CDR3 DNA is TGTGCCTGGAGTGAACACCAGGGCTTACTTAGGCAGCCCCAGCATTTT. Its protein is CAWSEHQGLLRQPQHF.

V and J are TRBV24-1 and TRBJ2-7, with TRBD2 matching over 12 bases. The CDR3 spans 16 residues. V lost 3 bases and J lost 6; bases outside the gene matches: 8. CDR1 is KGHDR and CDR2 is SFDVKD in the germline V gene. CDR3 DNA: TGTGCCACCAGTGATCGGGAGACTAGCGGGAGTTCCGAGCAGTACTTC. As protein: CATSDRETSGSSEQYF.

The genes are TRBV5-1 and TRBJ2-4; 8 bases map to TRBD1. The CDR3 spans 15 residues. Germline-derived CDR1 and CDR2 are SGHRS and YFSETQ. V shed 4 bases and J 8 bases; nucleotides not matched to a gene: 11. In DNA, the CDR3 is TGCGCCAGCAGCAGGAACTCCGGGACAGGAGACATTCAGTACTTC. Translating gives CASSRNSGTGDIQYF.

The V call is TRBV5-6, the J call TRBJ1-1, with 7 nucleotides matching TRBD1. Germline CDR1 and CDR2: SGHDT and YYEEEE. Trimming took 6 bases from V and 0 from J; bases not matched to a gene: 11. The CDR3 length is 16 residues. The CDR3 nucleotides read TGTGCCAGCACCCTACGGACAGGCACCGTGAACACTGAAGCTTTCTTT. Its protein is CASTLRTGTVNTEAFF.

The J gene is TRBJ1-6, the V gene TRBV28, with D uncertain. Germline CDR1 is MDHEN and CDR2 is SYDVKM. CDR3 length: 13 residues. V lost 3 bases, J lost 10 bases, and 10 bases lay in between. In nucleotides, the CDR3 is TGTGCCAGCAGTTTGGGTCAGGTGTCACCCCTCCACTTT. Its translation is CASSLGQVSPLHF. The whole variable domain, remainder taken from reference TRBV28 and TRBJ1-6, is DVKVTQSSRYLVKRTGEKVFLECVQDMDHENMFWYRQDPGLGLRLIYFSYDVKMKEKGDIPEGYSVSREKKERFSLILESASTNQTSMYLCASSLGQVSPLHFGNGTRLTVT.

The gene calls are TRBV28 and TRBJ2-1; TRBD2 might be the D (5 bases). This CDR3 is 12 amino acids long. The germline V gene has CDR1 MDHEN and CDR2 SYDVKM. V dropped 2 bases and J dropped 10 bases, with 9 bases sitting between them. The CDR3 bases are TGTGCCAGCAGTTTAATCCGGGAAGAGCAGTTCTTC. Translating gives CASSLIREEQFF.

This chain connects TRBV4-2 to TRBJ2-7; 9 bases agree with TRBD1. Germline CDR1 LGHNA, CDR2 YNFKEQ. The CDR3 consists of 16 residues. Trimming removed 2 bases from V and 2 bases from J; junction bases left unmatched: 7. DNA of the CDR3: TGTGCCAGCAGCCAAACCCAGGGACAGGGACCCTACGAGCAGTACTTC. Amino acid sequence: CASSQTQGQGPYEQYF.

The chain recombines TRBV28 with TRBJ1-6; D is ambiguous. Germline assignment: CDR1 MDHEN and CDR2 SYDVKM. V shed 1 base and J shed 7 bases, with 11 bases lying between them. CDR3 length: 15 amino acids. The CDR3 protein is CASSLSQVSNSPLHF. The CDR3 DNA sequence: TGTGCCAGCAGTTTATCGCAGGTGTCAAATTCACCCCTCCACTTT.

The rearrangement uses TRBV7-2 and TRBJ2-5; TRBD2 agrees at 8 bases. V dropped 3 bases and J dropped 5; count of bases not matched to a gene: 8. The CDR3 sequence is 15 residues long. Germline assignment: CDR1 SGHTA and CDR2 FQGNSA. The CDR3: CASSLAGGGVETQYF. CDR3 DNA sequence: TGTGCCAGCAGCTTGGCGGGAGGTGGAGTGGAGACCCAGTACTTC.

CDR3 DNA: TGTGCCAGCAGTTTAGGGTCGGGTGGCACTGAAGCTTTCTTT. Protein product: CASSLGSGGTEAFF. This rearrangement joins TRBV27 to TRBJ1-1, with D unclear. V was clipped by 2 bases and J by 4 bases, with 11 bases between them. The CDR3 consists of 14 residues. Germline V gene data show CDR1 as MNHEY and CDR2 as SMNVEV (reference sequence).

The rearrangement uses TRBV5-1 and TRBJ1-6; 7 bases match TRBD1. CDR1 SGHRS and CDR2 YFSETQ come from the germline V gene. The ends lost 4 bases at V and 8 bases at J; junction bases unmatched: 9. The CDR3 extends over 15 amino acids. DNA for the CDR3: TGCGCCAGCAGCACGCTGACAGGGTTGTATTCACCCCTCCACTTT. This sequence encodes CASSTLTGLYSPLHF.

The chain joins TRBV4-2 to TRBJ2-7; a possible D gene is TRBD2 (6 bases). Trimming pared 4 bases from V and 5 bases from J, leaving 21 bases between. The CDR3 has 16 residues. The germline V gene has CDR1 LGHNA and CDR2 YNFKEQ. CDR3: CASSPIGGLWEHEQYF. The CDR3 DNA reads TGTGCCAGCAGCCCCATCGGGGGACTCTGGGAACACGAGCAGTACTTC.

V gene TRBV7-9 combines with J gene TRBJ2-3, with 13 nucleotides matching TRBD2. This CDR3 has 16 residues. After removal of 5 bases from V and 0 bases from J, the junction contained 2 bases not matched to a gene. Germline CDR1 reads SEHNR; CDR2 reads FQNEAQ (reference sequence). The CDR3: CASSRGLAGSTDTQYF. As DNA, the CDR3 is TGTGCCAGCAGCAGGGGACTAGCGGGGAGCACAGATACGCAGTATTTT.

This chain uses TRBV7-2 with TRBJ2-3; 13 nucleotides agree with TRBD2. V shed 4 bases and J 4 bases; nucleotides not matched to a gene: 5. This CDR3 has 16 amino acids. The germline V gene has CDR1 SGHTA and CDR2 FQGNSA. CDR3 sequence: CASSSGLAGVSDTQYF. The CDR3 region has the DNA TGTGCCAGCAGCTCTGGACTAGCGGGAGTTTCAGATACGCAGTATTTT.

The chain couples TRBV5-1 to TRBJ2-7, with 9 bases aligning to TRBD1. Losses at the gene ends were 2 bases for V and 7 bases for J; bases not matched to a gene: 7. The CDR3 extends over 14 amino acids. Germline lookup yields CDR1 SGHRS and CDR2 YFSETQ. The DNA of the CDR3 is TGCGCCAGCAGCTTACAGGGGGCGTTTAGGGAGCAGTACTTC. It specifies CASSLQGAFREQYF.

The V and J genes are TRBV7-2 and TRBJ2-3; 7 bases map to TRBD2. V shed 3 bases and J 2 bases; nucleotides not matched to a gene: 8. Germline V CDR1 and CDR2: SGHTA, FQGNSA. The CDR3 is made up of 16 amino acids. The CDR3 sequence is CASSFGAGLNTDTQYF. CDR3 sequence (DNA): TGTGCCAGCAGCTTCGGAGCGGGATTGAACACAGATACGCAGTATTTT.

This chain uses TRBV7-2 with TRBJ2-3; TRBD2 matches at 10 bases. Germline CDR1 SGHTA, CDR2 FQGNSA. CDR3 length: 16 amino acids. With V trimmed by 1 base and J by 8 bases, 9 bases remained unmatched. CDR3 bases: TGTGCCAGCAGCTTAGGAGCGGGAGGGCCCTGGAGTACGCAGTATTTT. Encoded protein: CASSLGAGGPWSTQYF.